This T cell receptor (beta chain) was obtained from a study of OX40 agonist ivuxolimab in advanced cancers. Study summary: Subjects had a mean age of roughly 60 years, with a range of about 23 to 79; roughly 80% were male.

Study-wide findings and caveats: Relative to CD4+ cells, CD8+ T cells on average had more expanded clones.

CDR1 and CDR2 from the germline V gene are SEHNR and FQNEAQ (reference sequence). The CDR3 is 14 amino acids. V lost 4 bases and J lost 2, with 12 bases in between. The repertoire was sequenced with immunoSEQ multiplex PCR; TCRdb's copy has only in-frame clones and lacks some. The data show around 25,000 clones, more than 65% seen once. As to this clone: The antigen remains unidentified.

Specimen: CD4+ or CD8+ T cells sorted from blood, collected in a trial of the OX40 agonist ivuxolimab. The J gene is TRBJ2-7, the V gene TRBV7-9, with D tentatively TRBD1 (6 bases). This sequence originates from an adult with an advanced solid tumor such as melanoma, head and neck, liver or kidney cancer. This CDR3 reads CASSSWGTTYEQYF. The DNA for the CDR3 is TGTGCCAGCAGCTCTTGGGGGACAACCTACGAGCAGTACTTC.